The clone carrying this T cell receptor beta chain has only a few counts. Its cognate antigen is unknown. A modified ARM-PCR protocol with three rounds of nested PCR amplified TCRbeta. Each CDR3 protein gets one entry after TCRdb re-called the multiplex PCR reads with MiXCR. The sample holds tens of thousands of distinct CDR3 sequences, 50% to 60% seen once. These data come from a study of tumor and adjacent non-tumor tissue in lung cancer. RNA was extracted from bulk tissue without any cell sorting. The CDR3 is 13 residues long. Germline CDR1 and CDR2: KGHDR and SFDVKD. With 5 bases removed from V and 7 bases from J, the gap between germline ends came to 11 bases. Whole-study results and caveats: Tumor repertoires had a smaller top 100 clone share than normal lung.

The receptor was derived from a middle-aged man with non-small cell lung cancer. This chain connects TRBV24-1 to TRBJ1-5; D not resolved. The specimen was lung tumor tissue. The CDR3 is CATSGKGGQPQHF. The CDR3 nucleotides are TGTGCCACCAGTGGGAAGGGTGGCCAGCCCCAGCATTTT.